These T cell receptor beta chains were read from a single sample in a study of control samples from healthy donors and cancer patients. The data were produced by immunoSEQ multiplex PCR, yet TCRdb's version contains in-frame clones alone and is incomplete. Altogether some 130,000 clones are present, 80% to 95% being singletons, with the ten largest covering 5.5%. Sequenced input: blood. The source is a man younger than 35 in good health. The CDR3 runs from the conserved cysteine through the conserved F or W. The D gene is left open where the match is weak. Clone size is stated in some rows and not others, as once, few, many or a class when expanded.

.	.	TRBV7-2	TRBJ2-1	TGTGCCAGCAGCCTCACCGGGTGGGGGAATGAGCAGTTCTTC	CASSLTGWGNEQFF
.	.	TRBV30	TRBJ1-1	TGTGCCTGGAGTGTACTATTAGGGGGATTGGCTGAAGCTTTCTTT	CAWSVLLGGLAEAFF
.	.	TRBV4-1	TRBJ1-5	TGCGCCAGCAGCCAATCCATCATCGAGAGCCAGCATTTT	CASSQSIIESQHF
.	.	TRBV28	TRBJ1-1	TGTGCCAGCAGTTCCATACAGGGAAGTCTTGAAGCTTTCTTT	CASSSIQGSLEAFF
once	.	TRBV7-9	TRBJ1-2	TGTGCCAGCAGCTTTTGGCTAGCTAACTATGGCTACACCTTC	CASSFWLANYGYTF
.	TRBD1	TRBV7-9	TRBJ1-2	TGTGCCAGCAGCTTGACAGGGCTACTCTATGGCTACACCTTC	CASSLTGLLYGYTF
.	.	TRBV21-1	TRBJ2-5	TGTGCCAGCAGCAATAAGCGGAACCAAGAGACCCAGTACTTC	CASSNKRNQETQYF
.	TRBD2	TRBV6-5	TRBJ2-5	TGTGCCAGCAGTTACTCCCTGCGGGGGGGCTCCCCCCAGTACTTC	CASSYSLRGGSPQYF
.	.	TRBV2	TRBJ2-7	TGTGCCAGCAGTGAGAGAGGGGGATCCTACGAGCAGTACTTC	CASSERGGSYEQYF
once	TRBD1	TRBV5-1	TRBJ1-1	TGCGCCAGCAGCTTGGAGGTCGGGACGCAGGGGGTGGCTGAAGCTTTCTTT	CASSLEVGTQGVAEAFF
.	.	TRBV3-1/TRBV3-2	TRBJ2-7	TGTGCCAGCAGCCAGACATTCAGCGAGACAGAGTACTTC	CASSQTFSETEYF
.	TRBD2	TRBV5-1	TRBJ2-3	TGCGCCAGCACAGCGGGGGGGCAGGATACGCAGTATTTT	CASTAGGQDTQYF
.	.	TRBV11-2	TRBJ2-1	TGTGCCAGCGGATTAGGGACGGGGTCCTACAATGAGCAGTTCTTC	CASGLGTGSYNEQFF
.	.	TRBV27	TRBJ1-5	TGTGCCAGCAGCCCTTTGGGGGCAAGTAGCAATCAGCCCCAGCATTTT	CASSPLGASSNQPQHF
.	.	TRBV7-9	TRBJ1-2	TGTGCCAGCGGGAGAGGGAATGGCTACACCTTC	CASGRGNGYTF
.	.	TRBV6-6	TRBJ1-2	TGTGCCAGCAGTCCGACAGGAGCGGTGGACTATGGCTACACCTTC	CASSPTGAVDYGYTF
.	.	TRBV7-6	TRBJ2-6	TGTGCCAGCAGCGCGGGAACAGGGGCTGGGGCCAACGTCCTGACTTTC	CASSAGTGAGANVLTF
.	.	TRBV5-5	TRBJ1-2	TGTGCCAGCAGCTTGGACGGCAGGAGTTACTATGGCTACACCTTC	CASSLDGRSYYGYTF
.	.	TRBV6-5	TRBJ2-2	TGTGCCAGCAGTTACCCGAACACCGGGGAGCTGTTTTTT	CASSYPNTGELFF
.	.	TRBV7-3	TRBJ2-1	TGTGCCAGCAGCTTAGCAGGGAGGAATGAGCAGTTCTTC	CASSLAGRNEQFF
.	TRBD2	TRBV2	TRBJ2-1	TGTGCCAGCAGTGATTGGGCGGGGGAGTCCTACAATGAGCAGTTCTTC	CASSDWAGESYNEQFF
.	TRBD1	TRBV5-4	TRBJ1-1	TGTGCCAGCAGCCCGGAATCGACAGGGCGGAACACTGAAGCTTTCTTT	CASSPESTGRNTEAFF
.	.	TRBV6-6	TRBJ1-1	TGTGCCAGCAGTTACGGGCAGGTGAACACTGAAGCTTTCTTT	CASSYGQVNTEAFF
.	.	TRBV30	TRBJ2-1	TGTGCCTGGAGTCGTGTAAATGAGCAGTTCTTC	CAWSRVNEQFF
.	.	TRBV6-6	TRBJ2-3	TGTGCCAGCAGTCCACTGACAGGCGCAGATACGCAGTATTTT	CASSPLTGADTQYF
few	.	TRBV27	TRBJ1-5	TGTGCCAGCAGTCCCACAGGGCGCCGAGTTCATCAGCCCCAGCATTTT	CASSPTGRRVHQPQHF
.	.	TRBV7-2	TRBJ2-3	TGTGCCAGCAGCCCCCGGGGCTCAGGAGGGACAGATACGCAGTATTTT	CASSPRGSGGTDTQYF
.	.	TRBV3-1/TRBV3-2	TRBJ2-7	TGTGCCAGCAGCCAAGCTTTGCTCCGCGGCGAGCAGTACTTC	CASSQALLRGEQYF
.	.	TRBV2	TRBJ1-1	TGTGCCAGCAGTGATCGCGGGGGTACTGAAGCTTTCTTT	CASSDRGGTEAFF
.	TRBD1	TRBV12-3/TRBV12-4	TRBJ1-2	TGTGCCAGCAGCGCCTCCACAGGGGGCGCCTGCACCTTC	CASSASTGGACTF
.	.	TRBV6-4	TRBJ2-1	TGTGCCAGCAGTGGATCGGGGGACGATTTCTACAATGAGCAGTTCTTC	CASSGSGDDFYNEQFF
.	.	TRBV29-1	TRBJ1-1	TGCAGCGTTTTGGAGGGGTACACTGAAGCTTTCTTT	CSVLEGYTEAFF
.	TRBD2	TRBV4-2	TRBJ2-1	TGTGCCAGCAGCCAAGAGATGCCGGGGGGGCCCGCTGAGCAGTTCTTC	CASSQEMPGGPAEQFF
.	TRBD1	TRBV11-3	TRBJ2-3	TGTGCCAGCAGCGGGACAGGGCCCGATACGCAGTATTTT	CASSGTGPDTQYF
.	.	TRBV2	TRBJ1-6	TGTGCCAGCGGGGCATCTGATAATTCACCCCTCCACTTT	CASGASDNSPLHF
.	.	TRBV7-9	TRBJ2-5	TGTGCCAGCAGCGCCACCCAGGGCGAGACCCAGTACTTC	CASSATQGETQYF
.	.	TRBV9	TRBJ1-3	TGTGCCAGCAGCGTAGAAGGCAGGGTTGGAAACACCATATATTTT	CASSVEGRVGNTIYF
.	.	TRBV18	TRBJ2-3	TGTGCCAGCTCACAAGGGGCGGCTAGCACAGATACGCAGTATTTT	CASSQGAASTDTQYF
.	.	TRBV7-6	TRBJ2-3	TGTGCCAGCAGCCTCATGGGAGCTCAGACGACAGATACGCAGTATTTT	CASSLMGAQTTDTQYF
.	.	TRBV14	TRBJ1-2	TGTGCCAGCAGCCAAGTCTCGGGGGGGTATGGCTACACCTTC	CASSQVSGGYGYTF